The 10 T cell receptor beta chains below all came from one sample that was sequenced in a study of human CD4 T cells and Enterobacteriaceae. After roughly 6-7 days, proliferating activated T cells were FACS-sorted as CFSE-low CD25+ ICOS+ cells. Memory CD4+ T cells were CFSE-labeled and cultured 2:1 with antigen-pulsed autologous monocytes. Memory CD4+ T cells were sorted as all CD4+ cells except CD45RA+CCR7+CD95- naive cells, over 95% pure. Here immunoSEQ multiplex PCR was the method, and the copy in TCRdb shows in-frame clones only, minus some. This table has some 190 clones, 46% appearing once. Material: bacteria-reactive CD4+ T cells grown in culture. Indicated subset: CFSE-low proliferating memory CD4 T cells sorted after in vitro stimulation with a heat-inactivated bacterium or M. tuberculosis lysate. These receptors were obtained from a human donor in good health.

This clone occurred a few times. The genes are TRBV11-2 and TRBJ2-5; 9 bases fit TRBD2. V lost 11 bases to trimming and J lost 4 bases; unmatched junction nucleotides: 14. The CDR3 totals 15 residues. Germline V gene sequence: CDR1 SGHAT, CDR2 FQNNGV. This CDR3 reads CARRFGAGGRETQYF. In DNA form, the CDR3 reads TGTGCCCGCCGCTTTGGGGCGGGGGGGCGAGAGACCCAGTACTTC.

The chain has TRBV11-2 and TRBJ1-5; D not certain. This CDR3 is 13 amino acids long. Germline-derived CDR1 and CDR2 are SGHAT and FQNNGV. The V end was cut by 0 bases, the J end by 7 bases, with 7 bases between. The CDR3 region has the DNA TGTGCCAGCAGCTTAGAAATCGGACAGCCCCAGCATTTT. Its protein is CASSLEIGQPQHF.

Points on this clone: A read error is likely here: a far larger clone is one base away. The chain combines TRBV11-2 with TRBJ2-7, with TRBD2 identical over 14 bases. The ends lost 6 bases at V and 2 bases at J; junction bases unmatched: 3. In germline, CDR1 is SGHAT, CDR2 FQNNGV. This CDR3 spans 15 amino acids. The CDR3 DNA reads as TGTGCCAGCAGACCGACTAGCGGGGGGGCCTACGAGCAGTACTTC. Protein product: CASRPTSGGAYEQYF.

This clone was recorded a few times. The chain links TRBV6-4 to TRBJ2-1; 9 nucleotides agree with TRBD2. After removal of 3 bases from V and 6 bases from J, the junction contained 6 bases not matched to a gene. The CDR3 has 15 residues. Germline loops: CDR1 MRHNA, CDR2 SNTAGT. The CDR3 nucleotides are TGTGCCAGCAGTGAGGCAGCGGGGGGTCTCAATGAGCAGTTCTTC. Translating it yields CASSEAAGGLNEQFF.

The chain recombines TRBV11-2 with TRBJ2-6; D not certain. V was pared by 5 bases and J by 5 bases, with 19 bases between. CDR1 is SGHAT and CDR2 is FQNNGV in the germline V gene. The CDR3 spans 17 residues. CDR3 coding DNA: TGTGCCAGCAGCCGGTCTGAGCAACAAAGTCGGGCCAACGTCCTGACTTTC. This codes for CASSRSEQQSRANVLTF. Together with reference TRBV11-2 and TRBJ2-6, the CDR3 gives the full variable domain: EAGVAQSPRYKIIEKRQSVAFWCNPISGHATLYWYQQILGQGPKLLIQFQNNGVVDDSQLPKDRFSAERLKGVDSTLKIQPAKLEDSAVYLCASSRSEQQSRANVLTFGAGSRLTVL.

The rearrangement links TRBV11-2 to TRBJ2-5; 9 bases map to TRBD2. The CDR3 covers 15 residues. The V gene's germline CDR1 is SGHAT and CDR2 FQNNGV. V was clipped by 8 bases and J by 4 bases; unmatched bases: 11. In nucleotides, the CDR3 is TGTGCCAGCCGCGTGGGGGCGGGGGGGCGAGAGACCCAGTACTTC. It specifies CASRVGAGGRETQYF.

The gene calls are TRBV11-1 and TRBJ2-1, with D perhaps TRBD1 or TRBD2 (5 bases each). The germline V gene has CDR1 SGHAT and CDR2 FQDESV (reference sequence). The CDR3 consists of 13 residues. Trimming took off 3 bases at V and 6 bases at J, with 9 bases between the two ends. The CDR3 loop reads CASSFVRGNEQFF. CDR3 coding DNA: TGTGCCAGCAGCTTCGTGAGGGGCAATGAGCAGTTCTTC.

The chain joins TRBV4-1 to TRBJ2-7; 13 bases agree with TRBD2. The V gene's germline CDR1 is MGHRA and CDR2 YSYEKL. J gave up 3 bases and V 1 base, and 6 bases lay outside the gene matches. The CDR3 contains 17 residues. In DNA, the CDR3 is TGCGCCAGCAGCCAAGTTTTTGGGACTAGCGGGGACTACGAGCAGTACTTC. This codes for CASSQVFGTSGDYEQYF.

This clone is deemed large (0.1 to 1%). Other nucleotide sequences in the sample specify the same CDR3. The genes are TRBV6-6 and TRBJ1-1; 7 nucleotides match TRBD1. The V gene's germline CDR1 is MNHNY and CDR2 SVGAGI (reference sequence). V shed 2 bases and J 7 bases; nucleotides not matched to a gene: 7. The CDR3 spans 14 residues. CDR3 DNA: TGTGCCAGCAGTTACGGGGGGCAGGGGGGTGAAGCTTTCTTT. Protein product: CASSYGGQGGEAFF.

The chain links TRBV14 to TRBJ1-1, with no clear D. CDR1 and CDR2 from the germline V gene are SGHDN and FVKESK. Trimming shortened V by 1 base and J by 14 bases, and 11 bases separated the two germline ends. The CDR3 runs to 11 residues. CDR3 amino acids: CASSQAVLRFF. DNA for the CDR3: TGTGCCAGCAGCCAAGCCGTACTGCGGTTCTTT.